Presented here are 28 T cell receptor beta chains from one specimen sequenced in a study of cytomegalovirus exposure and HLA in healthy donors. Profiled with immunoSEQ multiplex PCR; TCRdb holds only in-frame clones, not every one. Here the sample spans over 200,000 clones, 75% to 90% being singletons. The material sequenced was PBMCs. Receptors were obtained from a woman younger than 45 in good health and CMV-seropositive.

J is TRBJ2-7 and V is TRBV15; TRBD1 agrees at 9 bases. The germline CDR1 and CDR2 sequences are LNHNV and YYDKDF (reference sequence). The CDR3 totals 15 residues. The V segment lost 3 bases and the J segment 5 bases; nucleotides outside the gene matches: 8. For the CDR3, the DNA is TGTGCCACCAGCAGTCCGGGACAGGGTTCCCACGAGCAGTACTTC. Amino acids: CATSSPGQGSHEQYF.

The genes are TRBV25-1 and TRBJ1-2; 9 bases agree with TRBD1. After removal of 3 bases from V and 2 bases from J, the junction contained 4 bases not matched to a gene. This CDR3 region has 15 residues. Germline CDR1 MGHDK, CDR2 SYGVNS. As DNA, the CDR3 is TGTGCCAGCAGTGATATACAGGGGGCGAACTATGGCTACACCTTC. This translates into CASSDIQGANYGYTF.

The rearrangement links TRBV11-2 to TRBJ2-4; D possibly corresponds to TRBD1 (6 bases). The length of the CDR3 is 15 residues. The V end was cut by 0 bases, the J end by 2 bases, with 8 bases between. Germline V gene lookup returns CDR1 SGHAT and CDR2 FQNNGV. The CDR3 DNA is TGTGCCAGCAGCTTAGATTGGGACACCAAAAACATTCAGTACTTC. Translation gives CASSLDWDTKNIQYF.

J is TRBJ1-5 and V is TRBV9; a weak D match, TRBD1 (5 bases). V was clipped by 0 bases and J by 6 bases, with 13 bases between them. Germline V gene data show CDR1 as SGDLS and CDR2 as YYNGEE. The CDR3 loop spans 15 amino acids. The CDR3 sequence: CASSVDWGNGQPQHF. DNA of the CDR3: TGTGCCAGCAGCGTAGATTGGGGGAACGGTCAGCCCCAGCATTTT.

To note about this clone: A junction boundary mismatches the germline segment, possibly from a read error. The chain combines TRBV7-7 with TRBJ2-6; no reliable D call. CDR1 is SSHAT, CDR2 FNYEAQ, per germline (reference sequence). The CDR3 sequence is 17 residues long. CDR3 region: CASSLGVRMSGANVLTF. Written as DNA, the CDR3 is TGTGCTAGCAGCTTAGGCGTAAGGATGTCGGGGGCCAACGTCCTGACTTTC.

Turning to this clone: Other DNA sequences in this sample translate to the same CDR3. The chain carries TRBV19 and TRBJ2-3, with 10 bases that match TRBD2. V shed 5 bases and J 0 bases; nucleotides not matched to a gene: 2. The germline V gene has CDR1 LNHDA and CDR2 SQIVND (reference sequence). CDR3 length equals 15 residues. This CDR3 is CASSWTSGSTDTQYF. The CDR3 DNA reads TGTGCCAGTAGTTGGACTAGCGGAAGCACAGATACGCAGTATTTT.

A few counts support this clone. V is TRBV28 and J is TRBJ1-2; D gene ambiguous. Per the germline V gene, CDR1 is MDHEN and CDR2 is SYDVKM. V was clipped by 3 bases and J by 8 bases, with 16 bases between them. This CDR3 comprises 14 residues. This CDR3 is CASSLPVTPPGYTF. The CDR3 DNA reads TGTGCCAGCAGTTTGCCCGTTACTCCCCCCGGCTACACCTTC.

This clone was counted only a few times. This chain uses TRBV18 with TRBJ1-2, with D tentatively TRBD1 (5 bases). Looked up from germline, CDR1 is KGHSH and CDR2 is LQKENI. Trimming shortened V by 4 bases and J by 2 bases, and 11 bases separated the two germline ends. The CDR3 sequence is 14 residues long. CDR3 protein: CASSQDSLNYGYTF. The CDR3 bases are TGTGCCAGCTCACAAGACAGCTTGAACTATGGCTACACCTTC. Filled out from reference TRBV18 and TRBJ1-2, the complete variable domain reads NAGVMQNPRHLVRRRGQEARLRCSPMKGHSHVYWYRQLPEEGLKFMVYLQKENIIDESGMPKERFSAEFPKEGPSILRIQQVVRGDSAAYFCASSQDSLNYGYTFGSGTRLTVV.

The chain joins TRBV5-5 to TRBJ2-7, with 12 bases matching TRBD2. The CDR3 runs 17 residues. The V gene's germline CDR1 is SGHKS and CDR2 YYEKEE (reference sequence). With V trimmed by 0 bases and J by 2 bases, 6 bases remained unmatched. This CDR3 is CASSLAPRLAGAYEQYF. CDR3 nucleotide sequence: TGTGCCAGCAGCTTGGCCCCGAGACTAGCGGGAGCCTACGAGCAGTACTTC.

The J gene is TRBJ1-4, the V gene TRBV15, with no clear D. Looked up from germline, CDR1 is LNHNV and CDR2 is YYDKDF (reference sequence). With 3 bases removed from V and 0 bases from J, the gap between germline ends came to 5 bases. The CDR3 runs to 14 residues. CDR3 sequence: CATSRHATNEKLFF. As DNA, the CDR3 is TGTGCCACCAGCAGGCATGCAACTAATGAAAAACTGTTTTTT.

The genes are TRBV5-1 and TRBJ2-1; no definite D call. CDR3 size: 12 residues. Germline values: CDR1 SGHRS, CDR2 YFSETQ. Trimming removed 6 bases at V and 6 bases at J, with 10 bases between. The CDR3 DNA reads as TGCGCCAGCACCATTCCGGGCAATGAGCAGTTCTTC. Encoded protein: CASTIPGNEQFF.

The chain couples TRBV10-3 to TRBJ2-1, with 12 bases aligning to TRBD2. The V and J ends lost 2 bases and 5 bases, in that order; junction bases with no gene match: 1. Germline values: CDR1 ENHRY, CDR2 SYGVKD. The CDR3 is made up of 15 amino acids. The CDR3 spells CAISERLAGDNEQFF. Written as DNA, the CDR3 is TGTGCCATCAGTGAGAGACTAGCGGGGGACAATGAGCAGTTCTTC.

The CDR3: CASSLDFTALVEQYF. The CDR3 DNA sequence: TGTGCCAGCAGCTTGGACTTTACAGCCCTGGTCGAGCAGTACTTC. This chain connects TRBV5-6 to TRBJ2-7, with D unclear. CDR1 and CDR2 from the germline V gene are SGHDT and YYEEEE. The CDR3 extends over 15 amino acids. The germline V and J ends were trimmed by 0 bases and 6 bases, with 16 bases remaining between them.

The rearrangement joins TRBV25-1 to TRBJ1-5; 8 bases map to TRBD1. CDR3 length equals 13 residues. Germline assignment: CDR1 MGHDK and CDR2 SYGVNS. J lost 5 bases, V lost 8 bases, and 5 bases had no gene match. The CDR3 DNA follows: TGTGCCAGCGCTGACAGGGGTGATCAGCCCCAGCATTTT. Translated: CASADRGDQPQHF.

This rearrangement joins TRBV4-1 to TRBJ2-7, with TRBD1 identical over 7 bases. Germline assignment: CDR1 MGHRA and CDR2 YSYEKL. The CDR3 runs to 15 residues. V lost 0 bases and J lost 6; bases outside the gene matches: 8. This CDR3 is CASSQDTARGIEQYF. CDR3 nucleotides: TGCGCCAGCAGCCAAGATACCGCCAGGGGGATCGAGCAGTACTTC.

This clone was detected only a few times. The chain combines TRBV30 with TRBJ2-6; D is possibly TRBD2 (5 bases). The CDR3 sequence is 14 residues long. V was pared by 5 bases and J by 9 bases, with 17 bases between. CDR1 and CDR2 from the germline V gene are GTSNPN and SVGIG (reference sequence). The CDR3 DNA follows: TGTGCCTGGGCGGGTCAGACCGACCTCAACGTCCTGACTTTC. Translation gives CAWAGQTDLNVLTF.

V gene TRBV5-6 combines with J gene TRBJ1-1, with D possibly being TRBD1 (5 bases). The CDR3 is made up of 13 amino acids. Germline loops: CDR1 SGHDT, CDR2 YYEEEE. Trimming left V 4 bases short and J 6 bases short, with 13 bases between. The DNA of the CDR3 is TGTGCCAGCAGCCTGGGGGTTCGGGCTGAAGCTTTCTTT. It codes for CASSLGVRAEAFF.

The chain recombines TRBV18 with TRBJ2-1; 13 positions agree with TRBD2. Germline CDR1 is KGHSH and CDR2 is LQKENI. The CDR3 is made up of 18 amino acids. With 1 base clipped from V and 8 bases from J, the junction kept 11 bases outside the gene matches. The CDR3 spells CASSPRTSGSDARHEQFF. The CDR3 DNA follows: TGTGCCAGCTCACCACGGACTAGCGGGAGCGACGCTCGCCATGAGCAGTTCTTC.

This clone was observed a handful of times. The chain has TRBV19 and TRBJ2-7, with a weak D call TRBD2 (6 bases). Germline loops: CDR1 LNHDA, CDR2 SQIVND (reference sequence). The CDR3 is 13 amino acids. V lost 5 bases and J lost 4, with 12 bases in between. This CDR3 is CASSGRSGYEQYF. The CDR3 DNA reads TGTGCCAGTAGTGGCAGAAGCGGGTACGAGCAGTACTTC.

The chain has TRBV28 and TRBJ1-3, with a possible D match to TRBD1 (5 bases). The germline CDR1 and CDR2 sequences are MDHEN and SYDVKM. The CDR3 covers 14 residues. Trimming cost V 6 bases and J 8 bases, with 17 bases left between them. CDR3 DNA sequence: TGTGCCAGCAGCGATCCGGGGGTAACGGACACCATATATTTT. Residues: CASSDPGVTDTIYF.

This clone was counted a few times. The rearrangement links TRBV6-4 to TRBJ1-2; D remains unclear. V gave up 4 bases and J gave up 8 bases, with 20 bases separating them. CDR3 length: 15 residues. Per germline, CDR1 MRHNA and CDR2 SNTAGT. The CDR3 coding sequence is TGTGCCAGCAGTGCAAGTGAGGTCCAAACGAAAGGCTACACCTTC. Translating it yields CASSASEVQTKGYTF.

The chain uses TRBV19 and TRBJ1-4; D may be TRBD1 (6 bases). This CDR3 contains 14 residues. CDR1 LNHDA and CDR2 SQIVND come from the germline V gene (reference sequence). V was pared by 4 bases and J by 4 bases, with 10 bases between. In nucleotides, the CDR3 is TGTGCCAGTAGTACCCGACAGGATAATGAAAAACTGTTTTTT. This sequence encodes CASSTRQDNEKLFF.

The J gene is TRBJ1-1, the V gene TRBV6-1, with D tentatively TRBD1 (6 bases). CDR3 size: 14 residues. Trimming cost V 10 bases and J 5 bases, with 20 bases left between them. Germline-derived CDR1 and CDR2 are MNHNS and SASEGT. The CDR3 DNA follows: TGTGCCACTATAGTCGGGGGGGCTAGGACTGAAGCTTTCTTT. It is translated as CATIVGGARTEAFF.

The chain has TRBV9 and TRBJ1-1; no definite D call. The CDR3 covers 15 residues. Germline loops: CDR1 SGDLS, CDR2 YYNGEE. V was clipped by 1 base and J by 6 bases, with 16 bases between them. The CDR3: CASSVNPESGSEAFF. The CDR3 nucleotides are TGTGCCAGCAGCGTAAACCCCGAGTCCGGCTCTGAAGCTTTCTTT.

V usage is TRBV6-5 and J usage is TRBJ2-1; 8 bases are a match to TRBD1. Germline assignment: CDR1 MNHEY and CDR2 SVGAGI. J gave up 12 bases and V 6 bases, and 16 bases lay outside the gene matches. The CDR3 extends over 15 amino acids. As DNA, the CDR3 is TGTGCCAGCAGACGCACCGCGACAGGGGATATTAGGCAGTTCTTC. Encoded protein: CASRRTATGDIRQFF.

This clone was seen only once. The chain uses TRBV7-6 and TRBJ2-1; TRBD2 is a possible D gene (6 bases). The CDR3 covers 15 residues. V lost 2 bases and J lost 1, with 9 bases in between. Germline loops: CDR1 SGHVS, CDR2 FNYEAQ. DNA of the CDR3: TGTGCCAGCAGCTTATCGGGGGATTCCTACAATGAGCAGTTCTTC. The encoded protein is CASSLSGDSYNEQFF.

CDR3 loop: CASFRGSSNQPQHF. CDR3 nucleotide sequence: TGTGCCAGCTTCCGGGGCAGTAGCAATCAGCCCCAGCATTTT. This sequence joins TRBV28 and TRBJ1-5, with D maybe TRBD1 (5 bases). V gave up 8 bases and J gave up 0 bases, with 11 bases separating them. The CDR3 extends over 14 amino acids. Germline lookup yields CDR1 MDHEN and CDR2 SYDVKM.

The chain links TRBV27 to TRBJ1-2; tentative D call: TRBD1 (5 bases). V lost 5 bases, J lost 4 bases, and 14 bases lay in between. The germline V gene has CDR1 MNHEY and CDR2 SMNVEV (reference sequence). The CDR3 runs 14 residues. In DNA, the CDR3 is TGTGCCAGCAGTCCTCAGGGAGGGTCCTATGGCTACACCTTC. This translates into CASSPQGGSYGYTF.